This paragraph reports one T cell receptor beta chain. Its antigen is still unknown. This entry comes from a study of CD8+CD57+ T cells in acquired aplastic anemia. Background on the study: The DNA of sorted CD4+ and CD8+ cells averaged roughly 3 ug.

Overall study findings and caveats: Patients versus controls showed no significant CD8+ Simpson's diversity difference. Overlap between patients and controls comprised about 30 CD8+ CDR3 sequences.

CD8+CD57+ cell expansion, shown by flow cytometry, had occurred in the patients selected for sequencing. The patients, all of them, had severe acquired aplastic anemia. TCR beta VDJ and CDR3 profiles were obtained from a genomic DNA template. TCRdb re-derived calls from the reads in MiXCR, one entry per CDR3 protein. The sample includes roughly 280,000 distinct CDR3 sequences, 45% to 65% seen only once; the top ten take roughly 1.2%. The sequencing sample was made of sorted CD4+, CD8+, or CD8+CD57+ T cells (not recorded which) from PBMCs. The sequence came from a human donor with aplastic anemia.

The CDR3 DNA follows: TGTGCCAGCAGCGATTCGACAGGGGCACTGAACACTGAAGCTTTCTTT. It is translated as CASSDSTGALNTEAFF. This chain connects TRBV6-5 to TRBJ1-1; 8 bases fit TRBD1. The CDR3 has 16 amino acids. J was trimmed by 0 bases and V by 6 bases; bases with no gene match: 9. Per germline, CDR1 MNHEY and CDR2 SVGAGI.